This T cell receptor beta chain was sequenced during a study of CD8 T cells in Susac syndrome. Study-level information: Sequenced Susac syndrome patients included roughly six with active disease and eight who were in remission. When blood was collected, patients with Susac syndrome were therapy-naive, were taking corticosteroids, or were receiving intravenous immunoglobulin alone.

Study-wide results and caveats: The greatest CD8+ clonal expansion in Susac occurred in TEMRA cells and in active patients.

RNA was extracted with the RNeasy kit, and a quantity of roughly 0.5 to 1 ug was reverse transcribed using random hexamers. With immunoSEQ multiplex PCR, TCR beta CDR3 was amplified across 54 Vbeta and 13 Jbeta. Each CDR3 protein gets one entry after TCRdb re-called the immunoSEQ multiplex PCR reads with MiXCR. Of about 130,000 distinct CDR3 sequences in the sample, 95% were seen once. As concerns this clonotype: Its specificity is not known.

The CDR3 consists of 13 residues. V lost 6 bases, J lost 8 bases, and 7 bases stayed unmatched. The germline CDR1 and CDR2 sequences are SQVTM and ANQGSEA. The chain carries TRBV29-1 and TRBJ1-2, with TRBD1 identical over 12 bases. The sample consisted of CD8+ T cells from PBMCs. This receptor was identified in a human donor with Susac syndrome. CDR3 nucleotide sequence: TGCAGCGTAGGGGGACAGGGGGCGGAGGGCTACACCTTC. Protein sequence: CSVGGQGAEGYTF.